This record covers a single T cell receptor beta chain. In the original processing: Reference gene primer amplification yielded estimated nucleated cell counts. Sequenced by immunoSEQ multiplex PCR; TCRdb stores in-frame clones only, minus some. The D gene and trimming were derived from the DNA, and the V and J assignments and clone size from that table. The sample contains 84,000 or so clones, over 60% of which appear only once. The data are from a study of blood T cell repertoires in COVID-19. About the research overall: From the United States, Italy and Spain came samples of acute and convalescent COVID-19. T cells, B-cell-depleted T cells, or PBMCs supplied cDNA or gDNA.

There are 16 residues in the CDR3. The germline V and J ends were trimmed by 4 bases and 1 base, with 14 bases remaining between them. Per the germline V gene, CDR1 is SGHDT and CDR2 is YYEEEE. The sequencing sample was made of peripheral blood. The V and J genes are TRBV5-6 and TRBJ2-2, with a possible D match to TRBD1 (5 bases). The sequence was obtained from a human donor in a cohort sampled during active COVID-19. The CDR3 loop is CASSVDTSGNTGELFF. The CDR3 coding sequence is TGTGCCAGCAGCGTGGACACCTCAGGGAACACCGGGGAGCTGTTTTTT.